Listed here are 9 T cell receptor beta chains from one sample, sequenced in a study of blood T cell repertoires in COVID-19. Some clones are missing from TCRdb's copy, which holds only in-frame ones; the method was immunoSEQ multiplex PCR. Among 90,000 to 120,000 clones listed, approximately 86% were seen once. Specimen: PBMCs or T cells enriched from blood (not recorded which). These receptors were obtained from a woman between 45 and 60 years old who had recovered from COVID-19.

In its sample, this clone was seen once. J is TRBJ2-7 and V is TRBV28; TRBD1 aligns across 9 bases. V shed 8 bases, J shed 2 bases, and the junction held 10 bases outside the gene matches. The length of the CDR3 is 15 residues. Germline lookup yields CDR1 MDHEN and CDR2 SYDVKM. The chain's CDR3 is CASCYMGQGTYEQYF. CDR3 in DNA: TGTGCCAGCTGTTATATGGGACAGGGCACCTACGAGCAGTACTTC. Based on the CDR3 plus reference TRBV28 and TRBJ2-7, the full variable domain is DVKVTQSSRYLVKRTGEKVFLECVQDMDHENMFWYRQDPGLGLRLIYFSYDVKMKEKGDIPEGYSVSREKKERFSLILESASTNQTSMYLCASCYMGQGTYEQYFGPGTRLTVT.

The J gene is TRBJ2-7, the V gene TRBV7-9; maybe TRBD2 (5 bases). The V end lost 6 bases, the J end lost 3 bases, and 12 bases lay between the germline ends. Looked up from germline, CDR1 is SEHNR and CDR2 is FQNEAQ (reference sequence). CDR3 size: 13 residues. CDR3 nucleotides: TGTGCCAGCAGGGACGGACTTCTCTACGAGCAGTACTTC. As protein: CASRDGLLYEQYF.

The rearrangement links TRBV7-9 to TRBJ2-7; 7 positions match TRBD2. From germline, CDR1 is SEHNR and CDR2 FQNEAQ (reference sequence). The CDR3 sequence is 15 residues long. J was trimmed by 0 bases and V by 4 bases; bases with no gene match: 6. The CDR3: CASSYLERGSYEQYF. CDR3 sequence (DNA): TGTGCCAGCAGCTACCTTGAGCGGGGCTCCTACGAGCAGTACTTC.

The J gene is TRBJ1-1, the V gene TRBV7-8; 8 bases agree with TRBD1. This CDR3 comprises 14 residues. Looked up from germline, CDR1 is SGHVS and CDR2 is FQNEAQ. The junction had 3 bases not matched to a gene; V was cut back by 5 bases and J by 1 base. In DNA form, the CDR3 reads TGTGCCAGCAGCCTGGGACAGGAGAACACTGAAGCTTTCTTT. As protein: CASSLGQENTEAFF. Full variable domain (missing parts from reference TRBV7-8 and TRBJ1-1): GAGVSQSPRYKVAKRGQDVALRCDPISGHVSLFWYQQALGQGPEFLTYFQNEAQLDKSGLPSDRFFAERPEGSVSTLKIQRTQQEDSAVYLCASSLGQENTEAFFGQGTRLTVV.

The chain employs TRBV7-7 and TRBJ1-3, with 7 bases lining up with TRBD1. The CDR3 totals 16 residues. V was pared by 2 bases and J by 3 bases, with 7 bases of the junction left unmatched. In germline, CDR1 is SSHAT, CDR2 FNYEAQ (reference sequence). CDR3 nucleotides: TGTGCCAGCAGCTTAAGACAGGGTATAGGTGGAAACACCATATATTTT. This codes for CASSLRQGIGGNTIYF.

The V gene is TRBV20-1, the J gene TRBJ1-4; no clear D gene. Trimming pared 2 bases from V and 5 bases from J, leaving 3 bases between. Per the germline V gene, CDR1 is DFQATT and CDR2 is SNEGSKA (reference sequence). The CDR3 contains 11 residues. The CDR3 nucleotides read TGCAGTGCTAGACGGAATGAAAAACTGTTTTTT. Translation gives CSARRNEKLFF.

The table lists this clone with a count of one. This chain connects TRBV21-1 to TRBJ1-4; TRBD1 reflects the table's D call only, with no check against the DNA. TRBV21-1 is an annotated pseudogene. The CDR3 sequence is 17 residues long. This CDR3 reads CASSKDPGLLANEKLFF. DNA for the CDR3: TGTGCCAGCAGCAAAGATCCAGGGTTATTAGCTAATGAAAAACTGTTTTTT.

J is TRBJ2-1 and V is TRBV11-2; D possibly corresponds to TRBD1 (5 bases). Trimming removed 3 bases from V and 6 bases from J, with 9 bases in between. CDR1 and CDR2 (germline): SGHAT, FQNNGV. The CDR3 loop spans 13 amino acids. This chain's CDR3 is CASSFRVVNEQFF. The DNA for the CDR3 is TGTGCCAGCAGCTTCAGGGTGGTCAATGAGCAGTTCTTC.

The chain is built from TRBV12-3 or TRBV12-4 and TRBJ2-7; D gene uncertain. V was cut by 3 bases and J by 3 bases, with 9 bases left in between. This CDR3 has 13 residues. CDR3 sequence: CASSFPPGYEQYF. CDR3 bases: TGTGCCAGCAGTTTCCCCCCGGGCTACGAGCAGTACTTC.